This entry lists 2 T cell receptor beta chains sequenced from one sample in a study of STAT5B mutations in CD4+ large granular lymphocyte leukemia. Only in-frame clones appear in the TCRdb table, and some are missing; sequencing was by immunoSEQ multiplex PCR. Of around 35,000 clones in the sample, about two thirds were seen once. Sequencing was carried out using CD4+ T cells from blood buffy coats. The receptors were sampled from a human donor in good health.

The rearrangement joins TRBV5-1 to TRBJ2-2, with D perhaps TRBD1 or TRBD2 (5 bases each). The CDR3 contains 15 residues. CDR1 and CDR2 (germline): SGHRS, YFSETQ. V was clipped by 0 bases and J by 2 bases, with 8 bases between them. CDR3 coding DNA: TGCGCCAGCAGCTTGGTCGGGGCTAACACCGGGGAGCTGTTTTTT. Its translation is CASSLVGANTGELFF.

This sequence joins TRBV7-3 and TRBJ2-3, with 10 bases aligning to TRBD2. Per germline, CDR1 SGHTA and CDR2 FQGTGA. V was clipped by 5 bases and J by 4 bases; unmatched bases: 6. The CDR3 extends over 15 amino acids. This CDR3 is CASSAIAGGPDTQYF. CDR3 bases: TGTGCCAGCAGCGCAATAGCGGGGGGCCCAGATACGCAGTATTTT.